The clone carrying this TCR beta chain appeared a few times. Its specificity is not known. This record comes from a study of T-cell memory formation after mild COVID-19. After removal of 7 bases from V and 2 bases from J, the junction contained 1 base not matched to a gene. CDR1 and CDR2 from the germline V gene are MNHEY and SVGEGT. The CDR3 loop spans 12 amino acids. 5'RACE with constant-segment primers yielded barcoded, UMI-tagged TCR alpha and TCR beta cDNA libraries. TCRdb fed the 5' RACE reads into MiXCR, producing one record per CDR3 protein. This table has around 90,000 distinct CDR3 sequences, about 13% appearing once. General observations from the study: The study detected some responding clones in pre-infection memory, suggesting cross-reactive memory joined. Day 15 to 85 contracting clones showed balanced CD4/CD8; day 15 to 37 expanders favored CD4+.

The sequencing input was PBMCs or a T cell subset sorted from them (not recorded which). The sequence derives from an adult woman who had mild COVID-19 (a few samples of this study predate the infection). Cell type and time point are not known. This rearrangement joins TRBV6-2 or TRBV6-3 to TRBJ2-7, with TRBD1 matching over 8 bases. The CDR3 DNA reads TGTGCCAGCAACAGGGGGACCTACGAGCAGTACTTC. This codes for CASNRGTYEQYF.